This TCR beta chain came from a study of memory CD4+ T cells and cytomegalovirus serostatus. Study-level background: This sample comes from healthy Belgian adults, roughly nine CMV seropositive, approximately 23 seronegative. Study results and caveats: The CMV-associated TCR signature appears largely within the CD4+ memory repertoire.

Single viable CD3+CD4+CD8-CD45RO+ cells were sorted as the memory CD4+ T cells. As concerns this clone: Its antigen is as yet unknown.

Repertoires were generated with immunoSEQ multiplex PCR, while TCRdb's copy carries only in-frame clones and drops some. Of more than 45,000 clones listed, 65% to 85% are singletons. Trimming took off 5 bases at V and 3 bases at J, with 6 bases between the two ends. Germline V gene data show CDR1 as MDHEN and CDR2 as SYDVKM. The CDR3 runs to 12 residues. This sequence was found in an adult in good health and CMV-seronegative. Material for sequencing was memory CD4+ T cells from blood. This sequence joins TRBV28 and TRBJ2-3; D unresolved. This CDR3 reads CASSQQTDTQYF. Here the CDR3 DNA reads TGTGCCAGCAGTCAACAAACAGATACGCAGTATTTT.